This TCR beta chain came from a study of shared clonotypes between healthy human individuals. Trimming cost V 5 bases and J 12 bases; bases outside gene matches: 7. Germline V gene data show CDR1 as MDHEN and CDR2 as SYDVKM. The CDR3 length is 14 residues. Data came from immunoSEQ multiplex PCR; TCRdb stores just in-frame clones and leaves some out. This sample has some 790,000 clones; 72% occur once, and the top ten carry about 1.8%. The material sequenced was memory CD4+ T cells sorted from blood. As to subset: CD45RA-negative fraction. The V and J genes are TRBV28 and TRBJ2-1, with 13 bases matching TRBD2. This TCR came from a woman aged 30 to 39 in good health. CDR3: CASSTGTSGTGQFF. The CDR3 DNA reads TGTGCCAGCAGTACCGGGACTAGCGGGACCGGGCAGTTCTTC.